The clone carrying this T cell receptor beta chain was seen more than once but under ten times. No antigen is known for it. Prepared TCR beta cDNA libraries contained unique molecular identifiers. TCRdb used MiXCR to reprocess the PCR reads, holding one entry per CDR3 protein. The sample lists more than 450,000 distinct CDR3 sequences; approximately 34% were seen once. The sample belongs to a study of post-analysis software for immune sequencing data. The overall study: Courses of disease covered relapsing-remitting, secondary progressive and progressive-relapsing multiple sclerosis. General study results and limits: Relative to controls, patients had roughly five TRBV segments at higher frequency, with TRBV5-6, TRBV5-1 and TRBV20-1 among these. F-measure co-clustering was strong for batch-matched samples.

Germline loops: CDR1 SQVTM, CDR2 ANQGSEA. The CDR3 runs to 15 residues. Trimming took 7 bases from V and 3 from J, leaving 21 bases between them. The receptor was derived from a girl aged 2 to 17 with multiple sclerosis. The sequenced sample consisted of blood. The J gene is TRBJ1-2, the V gene TRBV29-1; D is unresolved. The CDR3 DNA is TGCAGCGCATCCCCCCCCGAAAACGGGCACTATGGCTACACCTTC. This encodes CSASPPENGHYGYTF.